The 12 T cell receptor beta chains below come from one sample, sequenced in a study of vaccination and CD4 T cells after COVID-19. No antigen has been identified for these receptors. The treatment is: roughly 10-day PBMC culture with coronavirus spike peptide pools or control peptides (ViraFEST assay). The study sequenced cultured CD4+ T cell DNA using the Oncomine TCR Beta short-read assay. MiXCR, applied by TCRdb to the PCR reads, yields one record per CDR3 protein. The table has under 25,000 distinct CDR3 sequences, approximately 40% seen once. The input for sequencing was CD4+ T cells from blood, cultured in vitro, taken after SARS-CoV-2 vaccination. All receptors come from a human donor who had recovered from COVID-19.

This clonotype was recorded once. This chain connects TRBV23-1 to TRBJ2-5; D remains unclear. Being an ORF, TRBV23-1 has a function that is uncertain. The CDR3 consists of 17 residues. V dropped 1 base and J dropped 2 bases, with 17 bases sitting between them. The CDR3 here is CASSQYTPRTGQETQYF. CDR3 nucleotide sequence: TGCGCCAGCAGTCAATATACCCCTAGGACCGGTCAAGAGACCCAGTACTTC.

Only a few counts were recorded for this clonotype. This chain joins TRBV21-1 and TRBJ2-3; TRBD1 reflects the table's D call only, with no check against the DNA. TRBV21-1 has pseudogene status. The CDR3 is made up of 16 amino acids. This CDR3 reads CASRPNRGNRTDTQYF. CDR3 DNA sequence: TGTGCCAGCAGACCCAACAGGGGGAACCGTACAGATACGCAGTATTTT.

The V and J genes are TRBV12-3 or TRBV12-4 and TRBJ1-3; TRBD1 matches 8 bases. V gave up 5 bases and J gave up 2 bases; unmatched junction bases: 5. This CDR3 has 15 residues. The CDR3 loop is CASSRQGAPGNTIYF. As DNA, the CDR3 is TGTGCCAGCAGTCGTCAGGGGGCGCCTGGAAACACCATATATTTT.

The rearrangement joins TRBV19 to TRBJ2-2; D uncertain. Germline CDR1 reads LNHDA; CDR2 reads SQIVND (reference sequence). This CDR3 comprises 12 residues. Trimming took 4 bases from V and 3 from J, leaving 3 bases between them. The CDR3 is CASSSYTGELFF. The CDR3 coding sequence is TGTGCCAGTAGTAGCTACACCGGGGAGCTGTTTTTT.

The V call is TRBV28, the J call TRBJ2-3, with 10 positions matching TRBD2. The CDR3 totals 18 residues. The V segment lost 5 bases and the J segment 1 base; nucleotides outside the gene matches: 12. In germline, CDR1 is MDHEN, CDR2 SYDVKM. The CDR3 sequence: CASSPPSGSFVGTDTQYF. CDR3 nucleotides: TGTGCCAGCAGTCCTCCTAGCGGGAGCTTTGTCGGCACAGATACGCAGTATTTT.

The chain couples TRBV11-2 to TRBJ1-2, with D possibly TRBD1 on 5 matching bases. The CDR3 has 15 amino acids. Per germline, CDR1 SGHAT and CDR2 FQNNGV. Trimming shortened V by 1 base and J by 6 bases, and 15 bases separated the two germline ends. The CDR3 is CASSLAGREDDGYTF. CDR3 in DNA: TGTGCCAGCAGCTTAGCAGGCAGGGAGGACGATGGCTACACCTTC.

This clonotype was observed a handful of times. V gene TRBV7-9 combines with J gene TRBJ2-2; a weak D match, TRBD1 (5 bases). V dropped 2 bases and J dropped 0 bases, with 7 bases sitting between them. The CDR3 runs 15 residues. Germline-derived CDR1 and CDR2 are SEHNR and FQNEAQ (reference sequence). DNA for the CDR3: TGTGCCAGCAGCTTATGGGGCGCGAACACCGGGGAGCTGTTTTTT. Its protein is CASSLWGANTGELFF.

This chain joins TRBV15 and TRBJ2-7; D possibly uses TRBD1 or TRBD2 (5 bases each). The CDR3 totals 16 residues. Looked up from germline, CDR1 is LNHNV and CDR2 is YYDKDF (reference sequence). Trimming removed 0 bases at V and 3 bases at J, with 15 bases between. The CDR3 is CATSRDLGAQNYEQYF. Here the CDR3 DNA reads TGTGCCACCAGCAGAGATCTCGGGGCACAAAACTACGAGCAGTACTTC.

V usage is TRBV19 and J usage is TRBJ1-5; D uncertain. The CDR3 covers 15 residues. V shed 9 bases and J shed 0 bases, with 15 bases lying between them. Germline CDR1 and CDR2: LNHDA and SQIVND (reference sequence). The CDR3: CASLGGGYSNQPQHF. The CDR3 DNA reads TGTGCCAGCCTAGGTGGCGGCTATAGCAATCAGCCCCAGCATTTT. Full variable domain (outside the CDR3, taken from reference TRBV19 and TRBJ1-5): DGGITQSPKYLFRKEGQNVTLSCEQNLNHDAMYWYRQDPGQGLRLIYYSQIVNDFQKGDIAEGYSVSREKKESFPLTVTSAQKNPTAFYLCASLGGGYSNQPQHFGDGTRLSIL.

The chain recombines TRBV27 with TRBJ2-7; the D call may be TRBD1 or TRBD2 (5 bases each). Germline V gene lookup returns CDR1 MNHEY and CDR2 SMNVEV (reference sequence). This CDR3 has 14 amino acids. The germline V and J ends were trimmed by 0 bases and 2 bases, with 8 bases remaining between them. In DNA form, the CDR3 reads TGTGCCAGCAGTTTATCTGGGACCCCCTACGAGCAGTACTTC. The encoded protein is CASSLSGTPYEQYF.

CDR3 nucleotides: TGTGCCAGCAGTTACAATAGAGGGTCGGAGTCACCCCTCCACTTT. Amino acids: CASSYNRGSESPLHF. The chain uses TRBV6-2 or TRBV6-3 and TRBJ1-6; D gene uncertain. The germline CDR1 and CDR2 sequences are MNHEY and SVGEGT. The CDR3 totals 15 residues. Trimming removed 2 bases from V and 10 bases from J, with 15 bases in between.

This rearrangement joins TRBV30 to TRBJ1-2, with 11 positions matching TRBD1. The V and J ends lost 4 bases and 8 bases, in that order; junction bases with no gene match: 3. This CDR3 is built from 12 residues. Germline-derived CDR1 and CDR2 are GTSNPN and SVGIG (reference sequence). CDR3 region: CAWMGQGGGYTF. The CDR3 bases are TGTGCCTGGATGGGACAGGGGGGGGGCTACACCTTC.